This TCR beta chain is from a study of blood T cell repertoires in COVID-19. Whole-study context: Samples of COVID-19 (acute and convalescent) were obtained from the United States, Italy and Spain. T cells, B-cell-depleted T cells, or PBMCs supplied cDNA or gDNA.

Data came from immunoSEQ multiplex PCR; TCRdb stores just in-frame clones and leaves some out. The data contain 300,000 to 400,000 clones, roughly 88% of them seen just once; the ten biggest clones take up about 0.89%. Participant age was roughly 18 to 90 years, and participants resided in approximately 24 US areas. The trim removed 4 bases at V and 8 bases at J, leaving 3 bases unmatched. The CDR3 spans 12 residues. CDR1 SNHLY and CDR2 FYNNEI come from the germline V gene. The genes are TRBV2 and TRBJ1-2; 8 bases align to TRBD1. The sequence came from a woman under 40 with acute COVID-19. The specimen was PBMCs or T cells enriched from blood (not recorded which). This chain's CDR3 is CASSGTGRGYTF. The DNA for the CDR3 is TGTGCCAGCAGTGGGACAGGGCGAGGCTACACCTTC.